The 31 T cell receptor beta chains presented below share a single source sample, sequenced in a study of shared clonotypes between healthy human individuals. Naive CD8 populations comprised CD45RO-negative cells positively selected for CCR7, excluding terminally differentiated effector memory CD45RA+ cells. Clones were sequenced by immunoSEQ multiplex PCR, and TCRdb holds only the in-frame ones, with some missing. The table includes around 2,000,000 clones, roughly 94% detected once. The sequencing input was naive CD8+ T cells sorted from blood. The receptors stem from a man in his late teens or twenties in good health.

This rearrangement joins TRBV6-5 to TRBJ1-2; D perhaps matches TRBD1 (6 bases). The CDR3 totals 13 residues. V lost 6 bases to trimming and J lost 8 bases, with 16 bases between them. The germline V gene has CDR1 MNHEY and CDR2 SVGAGI. CDR3 nucleotides: TGTGCCAGCAGCTTCGATCGTGGGGGCGGCTACACCTTC. Translation: CASSFDRGGGYTF.

As regards this clone: The same CDR3 is also encoded by other DNA sequences in this sample. The gene calls are TRBV27 and TRBJ1-1, with 8 nucleotides matching TRBD1. This CDR3 is 14 amino acids long. Germline CDR1 and CDR2: MNHEY and SMNVEV (reference sequence). V was clipped by 6 bases and J by 1 base; unmatched bases: 4. The CDR3 DNA reads TGTGCCAGCAGAGAGACAGGGGAGAACACTGAAGCTTTCTTT. It specifies CASRETGENTEAFF.

V and J are TRBV18 and TRBJ2-7; maybe TRBD2 (5 bases). Trimming shortened V by 3 bases and J by 5 bases, and 20 bases separated the two germline ends. Germline assignment: CDR1 KGHSH and CDR2 LQKENI. The CDR3 runs 16 residues. The CDR3 DNA sequence: TGTGCCAGCTCACCGATTTTGGGCGAGGGCCCACACGAGCAGTACTTC. It is translated as CASSPILGEGPHEQYF.

The V and J genes are TRBV7-6 and TRBJ2-7, with D perhaps matching TRBD2 (6 bases). V lost 1 base and J lost 3, with 16 bases in between. This CDR3 has 16 amino acids. CDR1 is SGHVS and CDR2 is FNYEAQ in the germline V gene. CDR3 bases: TGTGCCAGCAGCTTAGTCCCGGGAGAGGCTGGCTACGAGCAGTACTTC. Protein product: CASSLVPGEAGYEQYF.

As DNA, the CDR3 is TGTGCCAGCAGCCAAGAGCTAGCCAAAAACATTCAGTACTTC. Translating gives CASSQELAKNIQYF. The chain is built from TRBV28 and TRBJ2-4; no clear D. Germline V gene lookup returns CDR1 MDHEN and CDR2 SYDVKM. This CDR3 comprises 14 residues. Trimming stripped 6 bases from V and 0 bases from J, with 9 bases between.

The genes are TRBV10-1 and TRBJ1-6; D remains ambiguous. V lost 7 bases, J lost 4 bases, and 17 bases lay in between. Germline V gene sequence: CDR1 WNHNN, CDR2 SYGVQD (reference sequence). The CDR3 spans 16 residues. The CDR3 reads CASMRERAFYNSPLHF. The CDR3 DNA is TGCGCCAGCATGAGGGAAAGGGCCTTTTATAATTCACCCCTCCACTTT.

The genes are TRBV9 and TRBJ2-1, with TRBD1 identical over 9 bases. CDR3 length equals 16 residues. From germline, CDR1 is SGDLS and CDR2 YYNGEE. V lost 2 bases and J lost 6; bases outside the gene matches: 9. CDR3 nucleotide sequence: TGTGCCAGCAGCGTTCCACAGGGGGCGCCGGGCAATGAGCAGTTCTTC. It specifies CASSVPQGAPGNEQFF.

The chain joins TRBV11-2 to TRBJ2-7, with D possibly matching TRBD2 (6 bases). With 5 bases removed from V and 5 bases from J, the gap between germline ends came to 16 bases. The CDR3 has 14 amino acids. Germline CDR1 is SGHAT and CDR2 is FQNNGV. CDR3 amino acids: CASSPGLPGNEQYF. As DNA, the CDR3 is TGTGCCAGCAGCCCGGGACTGCCCGGGAACGAGCAGTACTTC.

The V call is TRBV27, the J call TRBJ1-1; D possibly corresponds to TRBD1 (5 bases). The CDR3 length is 14 residues. Germline V gene data show CDR1 as MNHEY and CDR2 as SMNVEV (reference sequence). Trimming removed 4 bases from V and 3 bases from J, with 12 bases in between. The CDR3 loop reads CASSWGGIDTEAFF. DNA for the CDR3: TGTGCCAGCAGTTGGGGGGGGATAGACACTGAAGCTTTCTTT.

The CDR3 DNA sequence: TGTGCCTTCTTCGGACAGGGCCTGCTCTCGTTCGGCTACACCTTC. Amino acids: CAFFGQGLLSFGYTF. The chain joins TRBV30 to TRBJ1-2; 8 nucleotides match TRBD1. The J segment lost 8 bases and the V segment lost 7 bases, leaving 18 bases of the junction unmatched. The CDR3 runs to 15 residues. Germline V gene sequence: CDR1 GTSNPN, CDR2 SVGIG (reference sequence).

The J gene is TRBJ2-5, the V gene TRBV28; 7 bases match TRBD2. CDR3 size: 18 residues. Germline CDR1 is MDHEN and CDR2 is SYDVKM. Trimming cost V 5 bases and J 1 base; bases outside gene matches: 16. CDR3 DNA sequence: TGTGCCAGCAGTCCCCTTTCAAGACTAGCCGATCTCCAAGAGACCCAGTACTTC. It yields the protein CASSPLSRLADLQETQYF.

The sample holds one count of this clone. The chain joins TRBV6-1 to TRBJ2-2; D call uncertain. V gave up 0 bases and J gave up 6 bases, with 17 bases separating them. The CDR3 runs 17 residues. Germline CDR1 reads MNHNS; CDR2 reads SASEGT. CDR3 nucleotide sequence: TGTGCCAGCAGTGAAGCCCCAACTCCCATCCCCCCCGGGGAGCTGTTTTTT. This codes for CASSEAPTPIPPGELFF.

The V and J genes are TRBV27 and TRBJ2-7; D is ambiguous. Germline V gives CDR1 MNHEY, CDR2 SMNVEV (reference sequence). V was pared by 2 bases and J by 2 bases, with 13 bases between. The CDR3 sequence is 15 residues long. The CDR3 DNA reads as TGTGCCAGCAGTTTAACCAGTTCTTTCCCCTACGAGCAGTACTTC. Translating it yields CASSLTSSFPYEQYF.

The V gene is TRBV10-3, the J gene TRBJ2-7, with D tentatively TRBD2 (6 bases). Looked up from germline, CDR1 is ENHRY and CDR2 is SYGVKD. The CDR3 is made up of 14 amino acids. Trimming took 2 bases from V and 3 from J, leaving 11 bases between them. The CDR3 sequence is CAISEATSLYEQYF. The CDR3 nucleotides are TGTGCCATCAGTGAGGCGACTAGTCTCTACGAGCAGTACTTC.

The chain has TRBV7-6 and TRBJ2-2, with a possible D match to TRBD2 (6 bases). Germline values: CDR1 SGHVS, CDR2 FNYEAQ. Between the trimmed V and J ends, which lost 5 bases and 0 bases, there was a span of 13 bases. The CDR3 covers 16 residues. CDR3 nucleotides: TGTGCCAGCAGCCCACAGGAGGGTGCGAACACCGGGGAGCTGTTTTTT. It translates to CASSPQEGANTGELFF.

About this clone: Other DNA sequences in this specimen translate into the identical CDR3. The chain carries TRBV7-9 and TRBJ2-3, with TRBD2 identical over 9 bases. The CDR3 has 15 residues. V shed 3 bases, J shed 3 bases, and the junction held 4 bases outside the gene matches. Germline lookup yields CDR1 SEHNR and CDR2 FQNEAQ (reference sequence). CDR3 protein: CASSLISGGTDTQYF. The DNA of the CDR3 is TGTGCCAGCAGCTTGATAAGCGGGGGGACAGATACGCAGTATTTT.

The J gene is TRBJ2-7, the V gene TRBV11-2; no clear D gene. This CDR3 has 14 residues. V was clipped by 0 bases and J by 2 bases, with 8 bases between them. Germline loops: CDR1 SGHAT, CDR2 FQNNGV. The CDR3 here is CASSLEGPPYEQYF. The CDR3 region has the DNA TGTGCCAGCAGCTTAGAAGGCCCCCCCTACGAGCAGTACTTC.

The gene calls are TRBV19 and TRBJ2-1; the match to TRBD1 covers 10 bases. Trimming at V came to 3 bases and at J to 7 bases, leaving 6 bases not matched to a gene. Germline CDR1 and CDR2: LNHDA and SQIVND (reference sequence). The CDR3 has 15 residues. The CDR3 DNA follows: TGTGCCAGTAGTATCTGGGGGACAGGGGTTAATGAGCAGTTCTTC. This codes for CASSIWGTGVNEQFF.

In nucleotides, the CDR3 is TGTGCCAGCAGCTTCGGAGACTACCGCTACGAGCAGTACTTC. Its protein is CASSFGDYRYEQYF. J is TRBJ2-7 and V is TRBV13; TRBD2 might be the D (5 bases). Trimming took off 3 bases at V and 3 bases at J, with 12 bases between the two ends. Germline V gene data show CDR1 as PRHDT and CDR2 as FYEKMQ (reference sequence). There are 14 residues in the CDR3.

The rearrangement links TRBV5-4 to TRBJ2-7, with TRBD1 matching 10 bases. V dropped 4 bases and J dropped 0; count of bases not matched to a gene: 10. CDR3 length: 17 residues. Germline lookup yields CDR1 SGHNT and CDR2 YYREEE (reference sequence). CDR3 region: CASSPFGTGDLSYEQYF. The CDR3 region has the DNA TGTGCCAGCAGCCCTTTCGGGACAGGGGACCTCTCCTACGAGCAGTACTTC.

The rearrangement joins TRBV6-5 to TRBJ1-5; D unresolved. The CDR3 spans 13 residues. CDR1 is MNHEY and CDR2 is SVGAGI in the germline V gene. With 0 bases removed from V and 8 bases from J, the gap between germline ends came to 8 bases. The CDR3: CASSYSRIEPQHF. The CDR3 DNA reads TGTGCCAGCAGTTACTCACGGATAGAGCCCCAGCATTTT.

With regard to this clone: The sample contains more than one DNA sequence encoding this CDR3. The rearrangement uses TRBV5-6 and TRBJ2-5, with D tentatively TRBD2 (5 bases). Per germline, CDR1 SGHDT and CDR2 YYEEEE. V was pared by 0 bases and J by 2 bases, with 11 bases between. This CDR3 contains 15 residues. CDR3 bases: TGTGCCAGCAGCTTGGTCACTAGTCTTCAAGAGACCCAGTACTTC. Protein: CASSLVTSLQETQYF.

The chain recombines TRBV27 with TRBJ2-7; 14 bases are shared with TRBD2. The CDR3 sequence is 17 residues long. With 5 bases clipped from V and 1 base from J, the junction kept 7 bases outside the gene matches. CDR1 is MNHEY and CDR2 is SMNVEV in the germline V gene (reference sequence). Here the CDR3 reads CASSKGLAGDLSYEQYF. In DNA form, the CDR3 reads TGTGCCAGCAGTAAGGGACTAGCGGGGGACCTTTCCTACGAGCAGTACTTC.

This clone was observed a single time. This may stem from a read error, because a much larger clone lies one nucleotide away. This chain uses TRBV7-8 with TRBJ2-2; D unresolved. Germline V gene lookup returns CDR1 SGHVS and CDR2 FQNEAQ. Trimming cost V 1 base and J 7 bases, with 4 bases left between them. The CDR3 runs 12 residues. The CDR3 region has the DNA TGTGCCAGCAGCTTAGGGGACGGGGAGCTGTTTTTT. It translates to CASSLGDGELFF. The variable domain in full, with the rest retrieved from reference TRBV7-8 and TRBJ2-2, is GAGVSQSPRYKVAKRGQDVALRCDPISGHVSLFWYQQALGQGPEFLTYFQNEAQLDKSGLPSDRFFAERPEGSVSTLKIQRTQQEDSAVYLCASSLGDGELFFGEGSRLTVL.

The V and J genes are TRBV27 and TRBJ2-3, with D perhaps being TRBD1 or TRBD2 (5 bases each). CDR1 is MNHEY, CDR2 SMNVEV, per germline (reference sequence). The germline V and J ends were trimmed by 3 bases and 6 bases, with 16 bases remaining between them. This CDR3 is built from 15 residues. CDR3 sequence reads: CASSFSEGTPDTQYF. For the CDR3, the DNA is TGTGCCAGCAGTTTTTCTGAAGGGACCCCGGATACGCAGTATTTT.

This chain connects TRBV23-1 to TRBJ2-7; 9 bases line up with TRBD2. TRBV23-1 is reported as an ORF; its role is uncertain. The CDR3 covers 20 residues. Trimming cost V 2 bases and J 3 bases; bases outside gene matches: 20. DNA for the CDR3: TGCGCCAGCAGTCAAAGGCGGGTGGGACTAGCAAACCCGACTATCTACGAGCAGTACTTC. It specifies CASSQRRVGLANPTIYEQYF.

This sequence joins TRBV10-1 and TRBJ2-3; no clear D. V lost 10 bases to trimming and J lost 0 bases, with 17 bases between them. Germline V gives CDR1 WNHNN, CDR2 SYGVQD (reference sequence). The length of the CDR3 is 15 residues. CDR3 in DNA: TGCGCCAATGCTGTCTCAAGACCGAGCACAGATACGCAGTATTTT. It translates to CANAVSRPSTDTQYF.

This clone was picked up one time. The chain is built from TRBV7-8 and TRBJ2-1; 9 bases fit TRBD1. CDR1 SGHVS and CDR2 FQNEAQ come from the germline V gene. This CDR3 comprises 15 residues. Trimming cost V 5 bases and J 7 bases; bases outside gene matches: 9. CDR3 protein: CASSLFIDRGNEQFF. As DNA, the CDR3 is TGTGCCAGCAGCCTATTCATAGACAGGGGGAATGAGCAGTTCTTC.

In this sample, this clone turned up a few times. The chain combines TRBV7-8 with TRBJ1-1; D ambiguous. The V end lost 1 base, the J end lost 5 bases, and 8 bases lay between the germline ends. Germline assignment: CDR1 SGHVS and CDR2 FQNEAQ. This CDR3 spans 13 amino acids. The CDR3 DNA sequence: TGTGCCAGCAGCTTAGTATGGGAAACTGAAGCTTTCTTT. Protein product: CASSLVWETEAFF.

This chain uses TRBV27 with TRBJ1-5; 12 nucleotides match TRBD1. CDR1 and CDR2 (germline): MNHEY, SMNVEV (reference sequence). J was trimmed by 7 bases and V by 5 bases; bases with no gene match: 9. This CDR3 has 16 amino acids. CDR3 loop: CASSPTGTGGGQPQHF. The CDR3, as DNA: TGTGCCAGCAGTCCCACCGGGACAGGGGGCGGGCAGCCCCAGCATTTT.

The chain uses TRBV27 and TRBJ2-3; possible D gene TRBD1, 5 bases. Germline values: CDR1 MNHEY, CDR2 SMNVEV (reference sequence). The CDR3 runs to 14 residues. The V gene lost 3 bases and the J gene lost 3 bases, with 10 bases spanning the gap. The CDR3, as DNA: TGTGCCAGCAGTTTCATGCAGGGTACAGATACGCAGTATTTT. Translated: CASSFMQGTDTQYF.